These 32 T cell receptor beta chains originate from one sample sequenced in a study of OX40 agonist ivuxolimab in advanced cancers. The repertoire was sequenced with immunoSEQ multiplex PCR; TCRdb's copy has only in-frame clones and lacks some. This sample has 100,000 to 150,000 clones; roughly 92% occur once, and the top ten carry 0.8% to 1%. Sequences were derived from CD4+ or CD8+ T cells sorted from blood, sampled in a trial of the OX40 agonist ivuxolimab. Receptors originate from an adult with an advanced solid tumor such as melanoma, head and neck, liver or kidney cancer.

CDR3 DNA sequence: TGTGCCAGCAGCGTTCTGGGGGCTAAGAACACCGGGGAGCTGTTTTTT. Amino acids: CASSVLGAKNTGELFF. J is TRBJ2-2 and V is TRBV7-9, with D perhaps matching TRBD1 (6 bases). Looked up from germline, CDR1 is SEHNR and CDR2 is FQNEAQ (reference sequence). This CDR3 contains 16 residues. Trimming took off 5 bases at V and 1 base at J, with 14 bases between the two ends.

The chain carries TRBV5-1 and TRBJ2-3, with D unresolved. V lost 1 base and J lost 2, with 11 bases in between. There are 15 residues in the CDR3. The germline CDR1 and CDR2 sequences are SGHRS and YFSETQ. DNA for the CDR3: TGCGCCAGCAGCTTGATCGGAGACCACACAGATACGCAGTATTTT. Encoded protein: CASSLIGDHTDTQYF.

With respect to this clone: The same CDR3 arises from other DNA sequences in this sample as well. J is TRBJ2-3 and V is TRBV7-9; unclear D gene. This CDR3 spans 13 amino acids. The V gene's germline CDR1 is SEHNR and CDR2 FQNEAQ (reference sequence). V lost 5 bases and J 0 bases, leaving 6 bases between the germline ends. For the CDR3, the DNA is TGTGCCAGCAGCCTAGGGAGCACAGATACGCAGTATTTT. Protein product: CASSLGSTDTQYF.

The J gene is TRBJ1-2, the V gene TRBV19; tentatively, D is TRBD1 (6 bases). Trimming stripped 7 bases from V and 5 bases from J, with 20 bases between. Germline V CDR1 and CDR2: LNHDA, SQIVND (reference sequence). The length of the CDR3 is 15 residues. The CDR3 bases are TGTGCCAGTACCCCAGGGGAGTGGGCCCTATATGGCTACACCTTC. Translation gives CASTPGEWALYGYTF.

The V and J genes are TRBV18 and TRBJ1-1; D may be TRBD1 (6 bases). Germline lookup yields CDR1 KGHSH and CDR2 LQKENI. Trimming stripped 2 bases from V and 5 bases from J, with 12 bases between. The CDR3 consists of 14 residues. The CDR3 region is CASSPIGGGTEAFF. The CDR3 DNA follows: TGTGCCAGCTCACCAATAGGGGGGGGGACTGAAGCTTTCTTT.

This sequence joins TRBV5-4 and TRBJ2-7; TRBD1 agrees at 8 bases. The CDR3 length is 15 residues. CDR1 is SGHNT, CDR2 YYREEE, per germline (reference sequence). J was trimmed by 5 bases and V by 5 bases; bases with no gene match: 12. The CDR3 coding sequence is TGTGCCAGCAGTTACAACAGGGGGGAACGAAACGAGCAGTACTTC. Its protein product is CASSYNRGERNEQYF. Using reference TRBV5-4 and TRBJ2-7 for the parts outside the CDR3, the full variable domain is ETGVTQSPTHLIKTRGQQVTLRCSSQSGHNTVSWYQQALGQGPQFIFQYYREEENGRGNFPPRFSGLQFPNYSSELNVNALELDDSALYLCASSYNRGERNEQYFGPGTRLTVT.

The table lists this clone with a count of one. The chain carries TRBV11-2 and TRBJ2-1, with 9 bases matching TRBD2. This CDR3 spans 15 amino acids. Germline CDR1 and CDR2: SGHAT and FQNNGV. Trimming took 0 bases from V and 8 from J; bases not matched to a gene: 5. CDR3 protein: CASSLEGGRADEQFF. The CDR3 DNA is TGTGCCAGCAGCTTAGAAGGCGGGAGGGCGGATGAGCAGTTCTTC.

In this sample, this clone turned up once. The V call is TRBV5-4, the J call TRBJ1-3; 8 bases are a match to TRBD1. From germline, CDR1 is SGHNT and CDR2 YYREEE (reference sequence). The CDR3 runs 14 residues. V lost 6 bases to trimming and J lost 2 bases; unmatched junction nucleotides: 4. CDR3 nucleotides: TGTGCCAGCACTGGACAGGGAACTGGAAACACCATATATTTT. Amino acid sequence: CASTGQGTGNTIYF. Based on the CDR3 plus reference TRBV5-4 and TRBJ1-3, the full variable domain is ETGVTQSPTHLIKTRGQQVTLRCSSQSGHNTVSWYQQALGQGPQFIFQYYREEENGRGNFPPRFSGLQFPNYSSELNVNALELDDSALYLCASTGQGTGNTIYFGEGSWLTVV.

J is TRBJ1-2 and V is TRBV13; D might be TRBD1 (6 bases). V was cut by 6 bases and J by 2 bases, with 16 bases left in between. From germline, CDR1 is PRHDT and CDR2 FYEKMQ (reference sequence). This CDR3 is built from 15 residues. The CDR3 region is CASRVGGSGNYGYTF. In DNA form, the CDR3 reads TGTGCCAGCAGGGTAGGGGGAAGTGGAAACTATGGCTACACCTTC. The full variable domain, with the rest looked up from reference TRBV13 and TRBJ1-2, is AAGVIQSPRHLIKEKRETATLKCYPIPRHDTVYWYQQGPGQDPQFLISFYEKMQSDKGSIPDRFSAQQFSDYHSELNMSSLELGDSALYFCASRVGGSGNYGYTFGSGTRLTVV.

The chain combines TRBV5-6 with TRBJ2-2; D might be TRBD1 (6 bases). With 7 bases removed from V and 0 bases from J, the gap between germline ends came to 16 bases. This CDR3 spans 16 amino acids. From germline, CDR1 is SGHDT and CDR2 YYEEEE. CDR3 bases: TGTGCCAGCCAAACAGGGAACATCGCGAACACCGGGGAGCTGTTTTTT. It encodes CASQTGNIANTGELFF.

This sequence joins TRBV11-3 and TRBJ2-1; 8 bases are shared with TRBD2. Per the germline V gene, CDR1 is SGHNT and CDR2 is YENEEA. The CDR3 is made up of 13 amino acids. V was pared by 5 bases and J by 15 bases, with 12 bases of the junction left unmatched. The CDR3 DNA is TGTGCCAGCAGCGGACTAGCAGTTGGATCGCCGTTCTTC. This encodes CASSGLAVGSPFF. The full variable domain, its missing parts supplied by reference TRBV11-3 and TRBJ2-1, is EAGVVQSPRYKIIEKKQPVAFWCNPISGHNTLYWYLQNLGQGPELLIRYENEEAVDDSQLPKDRFSAERLKGVDSTLKIQPAELGDSAVYLCASSGLAVGSPFFGPGTRLTVL.

The chain uses TRBV9 and TRBJ2-1; 8 bases line up with TRBD1. The germline gives CDR1 SGDLS, CDR2 YYNGEE. CDR3 size: 15 residues. The trim removed 0 bases at V and 5 bases at J, leaving 4 bases unmatched. Written as DNA, the CDR3 is TGTGCCAGCAGCGTAGGACAGGGGTTCCACAATGAGCAGTTCTTC. Its protein is CASSVGQGFHNEQFF.

This chain links TRBV27 with TRBJ1-1; 8 bases are shared with TRBD1. The CDR3 has 15 amino acids. CDR1 and CDR2 (germline): MNHEY, SMNVEV (reference sequence). The V segment lost 3 bases and the J segment 5 bases; nucleotides outside the gene matches: 8. CDR3 region: CASSFVTTGVTEAFF. CDR3 DNA: TGTGCCAGCAGTTTTGTTACGACAGGGGTTACTGAAGCTTTCTTT.

This sequence joins TRBV28 and TRBJ2-7; D might be TRBD2 (6 bases). V was clipped by 6 bases and J by 2 bases, with 11 bases between them. CDR3 size: 13 residues. The germline V gene encodes CDR1 MDHEN and CDR2 SYDVKM. The CDR3 DNA sequence: TGTGCCAGCAGACCCGGGACTCCCTACGAGCAGTACTTC. Translation gives CASRPGTPYEQYF.

V gene TRBV5-5 combines with J gene TRBJ1-5; 9 bases map to TRBD1. The germline V gene has CDR1 SGHKS and CDR2 YYEKEE (reference sequence). This CDR3 comprises 16 residues. V was clipped by 2 bases and J by 1 base; unmatched bases: 4. The CDR3 protein is CASSFSGTGSNQPQHF. In DNA form, the CDR3 reads TGTGCCAGCAGCTTCTCCGGGACAGGGAGCAATCAGCCCCAGCATTTT.

The chain links TRBV5-1 to TRBJ1-2; weak D call: TRBD1 (6 bases). From germline, CDR1 is SGHRS and CDR2 YFSETQ. V was shortened by 0 bases and J by 4 bases, with 10 bases between the two germline ends. CDR3 length: 14 residues. The CDR3 loop is CASSLEQGAYGYTF. CDR3 DNA: TGCGCCAGCAGCTTGGAACAGGGAGCCTATGGCTACACCTTC.

The chain employs TRBV7-2 and TRBJ2-7; D may be TRBD2 (5 bases). V was trimmed by 2 bases and J by 2 bases, leaving 13 bases between them. The CDR3 spans 15 residues. The germline V gene encodes CDR1 SGHTA and CDR2 FQGNSA. CDR3 amino acids: CASSLWGTRTYEQYF. CDR3 DNA sequence: TGTGCCAGCAGCTTATGGGGAACTAGAACCTACGAGCAGTACTTC.

The chain is built from TRBV2 and TRBJ2-4; TRBD2 agrees at 12 bases. Per germline, CDR1 SNHLY and CDR2 FYNNEI. After removal of 6 bases from V and 4 bases from J, the junction contained 7 bases not matched to a gene. The CDR3 covers 16 residues. The CDR3 sequence is CASSYGLAGNKNIQYF. The CDR3 nucleotides are TGTGCCAGCAGCTACGGACTAGCGGGAAATAAAAACATTCAGTACTTC.

The CDR3 region is CAISEREGPRNTEAFF. CDR3 nucleotide sequence: TGTGCCATCAGTGAGAGGGAGGGACCGCGGAACACTGAAGCTTTCTTT. The rearrangement uses TRBV10-3 and TRBJ1-1; D possibly corresponds to TRBD1 (5 bases). Trimming pared 2 bases from V and 1 base from J, leaving 14 bases between. Germline-derived CDR1 and CDR2 are ENHRY and SYGVKD. CDR3 length: 16 residues.

The rearrangement uses TRBV6-5 and TRBJ1-2; no reliable D call. The V end was cut by 2 bases, the J end by 2 bases, with 12 bases between. Germline V lookup: CDR1 MNHEY, CDR2 SVGAGI. The CDR3 consists of 15 residues. As DNA, the CDR3 is TGTGCCAGCAGTTACGACTCACGGGCCAACTATGGCTACACCTTC. It codes for CASSYDSRANYGYTF.

This chain uses TRBV27 with TRBJ2-1; D unresolved. This CDR3 comprises 12 residues. Germline V gene sequence: CDR1 MNHEY, CDR2 SMNVEV (reference sequence). The ends were cut back, 3 bases at V and 7 bases at J, with 7 bases in the middle. DNA of the CDR3: TGTGCCAGCAGTTTCGCGGCGAATGAGCAGTTCTTC. Encoded protein: CASSFAANEQFF.

The gene calls are TRBV7-9 and TRBJ2-1; D not resolved. The V gene lost 3 bases and the J gene lost 0 bases, with 12 bases spanning the gap. Germline loops: CDR1 SEHNR, CDR2 FQNEAQ (reference sequence). The CDR3 has 16 amino acids. This CDR3 reads CASSLNNGFSYNEQFF. The CDR3, as DNA: TGTGCCAGCAGCTTGAACAACGGATTCTCCTACAATGAGCAGTTCTTC. The entire variable domain, with the rest obtained from reference TRBV7-9 and TRBJ2-1, is as follows: DTGVSQNPRHKITKRGQNVTFRCDPISEHNRLYWYRQTLGQGPEFLTYFQNEAQLEKSRLLSDRFSAERPKGSFSTLEIQRTEQGDSAMYLCASSLNNGFSYNEQFFGPGTRLTVL.

This rearrangement joins TRBV28 to TRBJ1-1; tentatively, D is TRBD1 (6 bases). Trimming shortened V by 6 bases and J by 5 bases, and 16 bases separated the two germline ends. The CDR3 loop spans 14 amino acids. Per the germline V gene, CDR1 is MDHEN and CDR2 is SYDVKM. The CDR3, as DNA: TGTGCCAGCAGCTCACAGGGCCTGGGGACTGAAGCTTTCTTT. It translates to CASSSQGLGTEAFF. The whole variable domain, remainder taken from reference TRBV28 and TRBJ1-1, is DVKVTQSSRYLVKRTGEKVFLECVQDMDHENMFWYRQDPGLGLRLIYFSYDVKMKEKGDIPEGYSVSREKKERFSLILESASTNQTSMYLCASSSQGLGTEAFFGQGTRLTVV.

This clone was detected once. The J gene is TRBJ1-5, the V gene TRBV7-2, with no clear D. Trimming pared 0 bases from V and 0 bases from J, leaving 15 bases between. This CDR3 is 18 amino acids long. CDR1 is SGHTA, CDR2 FQGNSA, per germline. CDR3 loop: CASSLASSLVGSNQPQHF. CDR3 nucleotide sequence: TGTGCCAGCAGCTTAGCGTCAAGTTTGGTTGGTAGCAATCAGCCCCAGCATTTT.

V and J are TRBV27 and TRBJ2-5; possibly TRBD1 for D (6 bases). The V gene lost 3 bases and the J gene lost 5 bases, with 13 bases spanning the gap. CDR3 size: 14 residues. The germline gives CDR1 MNHEY, CDR2 SMNVEV (reference sequence). The CDR3, as DNA: TGTGCCAGCAGTTTTCAGGGGCGGCTGGAGACCCAGTACTTC. Translated, it gives CASSFQGRLETQYF.

V usage is TRBV19 and J usage is TRBJ1-2; TRBD1 matches at 10 bases. CDR1 and CDR2 (germline): LNHDA, SQIVND (reference sequence). V shed 4 bases and J 4 bases; nucleotides not matched to a gene: 3. The CDR3 runs to 14 residues. The CDR3 region is CASSTDRGPYGYTF. In nucleotides, the CDR3 is TGTGCCAGTAGTACCGACAGGGGGCCCTATGGCTACACCTTC.

The chain combines TRBV19 with TRBJ2-1, with 7 positions matching TRBD1. The germline V gene has CDR1 LNHDA and CDR2 SQIVND (reference sequence). The V gene end was trimmed by 0 bases and the J gene end by 5 bases; junction bases not matched to a gene: 7. The CDR3 runs to 16 residues. CDR3 nucleotides: TGTGCCAGTAGTATAGATACAGGGGTTAGGAACAATGAGCAGTTCTTC. Its translation: CASSIDTGVRNNEQFF.

The rearrangement links TRBV10-3 to TRBJ2-5; 14 bases agree with TRBD2. J was trimmed by 1 base and V by 4 bases; bases with no gene match: 2. Germline V gene sequence: CDR1 ENHRY, CDR2 SYGVKD. This CDR3 is built from 16 residues. The CDR3 sequence is CAISVGTSGSQETQYF. CDR3 DNA sequence: TGTGCCATCAGTGTCGGGACTAGCGGGAGCCAAGAGACCCAGTACTTC.

The J gene is TRBJ1-2, the V gene TRBV29-1; D perhaps matches TRBD1 (6 bases). The V and J ends lost 5 bases and 5 bases respectively, with 15 bases between them. CDR3 length equals 13 residues. Looked up from germline, CDR1 is SQVTM and CDR2 is ANQGSEA. In DNA form, the CDR3 reads TGCAGCGTTTTAGCGACAGGAGCGTATGGCTACACCTTC. Protein product: CSVLATGAYGYTF. Looking up the rest from reference TRBV29-1 and TRBJ1-2 gives the full variable domain: SAVISQKPSRDICQRGTSLTIQCQVDSQVTMMFWYRQQPGQSLTLIATANQGSEATYESGFVIDKFPISRPNLTFSTLTVSNMSPEDSSIYLCSVLATGAYGYTFGSGTRLTVV.

The CDR3 loop reads CASSSLTGAPSYEQYF. The CDR3 DNA sequence: TGTGCCAGCAGCTCCTTGACAGGGGCCCCCTCGTACGAGCAGTACTTC. V and J are TRBV7-9 and TRBJ2-7; 8 bases agree with TRBD1. The germline V gene has CDR1 SEHNR and CDR2 FQNEAQ (reference sequence). J gave up 4 bases and V 4 bases, and 12 bases lay outside the gene matches. CDR3 length equals 16 residues. Full variable domain (remainder filled in from reference TRBV7-9 and TRBJ2-7): DTGVSQNPRHKITKRGQNVTFRCDPISEHNRLYWYRQTLGQGPEFLTYFQNEAQLEKSRLLSDRFSAERPKGSFSTLEIQRTEQGDSAMYLCASSSLTGAPSYEQYFGPGTRLTVT.

CDR3 sequence reads: CASSVRGQNTEAFF. The CDR3 bases are TGTGCCAGCAGTGTCAGGGGGCAGAACACTGAAGCTTTCTTT. The rearrangement links TRBV6-5 to TRBJ1-1; 8 bases match TRBD1. Per germline, CDR1 MNHEY and CDR2 SVGAGI. The CDR3 has 14 residues. Trimming removed 5 bases from V and 1 base from J; junction bases left unmatched: 3.

This chain uses TRBV18 with TRBJ1-1; TRBD1 matches at 7 bases. The CDR3 covers 15 residues. Looked up from germline, CDR1 is KGHSH and CDR2 is LQKENI. V trimming: 2 bases; J trimming: 1 base; junction bases outside the gene matches: 4. Here the CDR3 DNA reads TGTGCCAGCTCACCATGGGACAGTGCGAACACTGAAGCTTTCTTT. Protein product: CASSPWDSANTEAFF. Full variable domain (outside the CDR3, taken from reference TRBV18 and TRBJ1-1): NAGVMQNPRHLVRRRGQEARLRCSPMKGHSHVYWYRQLPEEGLKFMVYLQKENIIDESGMPKERFSAEFPKEGPSILRIQQVVRGDSAAYFCASSPWDSANTEAFFGQGTRLTVV.